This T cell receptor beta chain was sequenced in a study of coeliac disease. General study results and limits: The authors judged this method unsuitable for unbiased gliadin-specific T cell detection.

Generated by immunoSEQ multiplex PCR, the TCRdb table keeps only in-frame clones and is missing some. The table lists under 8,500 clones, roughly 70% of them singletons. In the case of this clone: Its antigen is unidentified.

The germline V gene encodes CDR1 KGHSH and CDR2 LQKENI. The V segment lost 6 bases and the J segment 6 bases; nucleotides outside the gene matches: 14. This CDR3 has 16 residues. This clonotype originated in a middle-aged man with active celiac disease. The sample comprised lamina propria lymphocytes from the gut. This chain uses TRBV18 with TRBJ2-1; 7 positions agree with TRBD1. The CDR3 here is CASSQQGIGTSNEQFF. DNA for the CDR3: TGTGCCAGCTCCCAACAGGGGATCGGAACAAGCAATGAGCAGTTCTTC.